The 5 T cell receptor beta chains in this list originate from one sample, sequenced in a study of blood T cell repertoires in COVID-19. Some clones are missing from TCRdb's copy, which holds only in-frame ones; the method was immunoSEQ multiplex PCR. This sample has fewer than 75,000 clones; about nine tenths occur once, and the top ten carry just over 8%. Sequenced sample: peripheral blood. These receptors all stem from a man over 45 with active COVID-19.

J is TRBJ2-7 and V is TRBV7-9; 7 nucleotides agree with TRBD1. Germline loops: CDR1 SEHNR, CDR2 FQNEAQ (reference sequence). The CDR3 sequence is 16 residues long. V was pared by 0 bases and J by 2 bases, with 7 bases of the junction left unmatched. In DNA form, the CDR3 reads TGTGCCAGCAGCTTAGCGATAGGGGGCCTCGCCTACGAGCAGTACTTC. Translation gives CASSLAIGGLAYEQYF.

As DNA, the CDR3 is TGTGCCAGCAGCCCTAGCGGTGGGTTAAACATTCAGTACTTC. Translation: CASSPSGGLNIQYF. The chain has TRBV3-1 (or the pseudogene TRBV3-2) and TRBJ2-4; 7 bases match TRBD2. With V trimmed by 4 bases and J by 6 bases, 6 bases remained unmatched. There are 14 residues in the CDR3. Germline V gene lookup returns CDR1 LGHDT and CDR2 YNNKEL (reference sequence).

J is TRBJ2-3 and V is TRBV5-1; D possibly corresponds to TRBD2 (7 bases). The germline CDR1 and CDR2 sequences are SGHRS and YFSETQ. Trimming left V 0 bases short and J 1 base short, with 18 bases between. The CDR3 is 18 residues long. The CDR3 sequence is CASSLELPAGAGTDTQYF. The CDR3 DNA is TGCGCCAGCAGCTTGGAGCTTCCCGCGGGGGCGGGCACAGATACGCAGTATTTT.

V gene TRBV28 combines with J gene TRBJ1-6; D is perhaps TRBD1 (5 bases). V lost 3 bases and J lost 5, with 8 bases in between. This CDR3 spans 14 amino acids. Germline loops: CDR1 MDHEN, CDR2 SYDVKM. CDR3 coding DNA: TGTGCCAGCAGTTTTCCAGGGAATAATTCACCCCTCCACTTT. Translating it yields CASSFPGNNSPLHF.

The chain employs TRBV18 and TRBJ1-4; 8 bases are shared with TRBD1. The trim removed 4 bases at V and 8 bases at J, leaving 9 bases unmatched. Germline CDR1 is KGHSH and CDR2 is LQKENI. The CDR3 totals 15 residues. The CDR3 nucleotides read TGTGCCAGCTCACTACGGACAGGGTTCGAAGAAAAACTGTTTTTT. Translating gives CASSLRTGFEEKLFF.